The rows below give T cell receptor beta chains drawn from one sample of a study of T-cell reconstitution after alpha-beta-depleted transplantation in children. TCRdb independently ran MiXCR on the PCR reads; one entry per CDR3 protein. The data hold some 400,000 distinct CDR3 sequences, with around 21% observed a single time. The specimen comprised PBMCs from the stem cell graft donor, sampled from the stem cell graft. All receptors derive from a human donor who donated a stem cell graft to a child with acute myeloid leukemia. Both conserved end residues are part of each CDR3. D genes are given only for firm matches. Some rows mark clone size as missing; the rest say once, few, many or name a class of expanded clone.

TRBV7-7,TRBJ2-3,few,NA,14,TGTGCCAGCAGCTTAGGGGGGTTCACAGATACGCAGTATTTT,CASSLGGFTDTQYF
TRBV12-3/TRBV12-4,TRBJ2-2,NA,NA,11,TGTGCCAGCATGGGTACCGGGGAGCTGTTTTTT,CASMGTGELFF
TRBV15,TRBJ2-1,many,TRBD2,19,TGTGCCACCAGCGATCCGACTAGCGGGAGGGCCATATGGTACAATGAGCAGTTCTTC,CATSDPTSGRAIWYNEQFF
TRBV12-3/TRBV12-4,TRBJ2-3,few,NA,12,TGTGCCAGCAGGTCCGACGGAGATACGCAGTATTTT,CASRSDGDTQYF
TRBV29-1,TRBJ2-6,many,NA,13,TGCAGCGTTCCCAGCTCTGGGGCCAACGTCCTGACTTTC,CSVPSSGANVLTF
TRBV29-1,TRBJ2-5,many,NA,12,TGCAGCGTTGGCCCATTGTTGGAGACCCAGTACTTC,CSVGPLLETQYF
TRBV7-9,TRBJ2-2,NA,TRBD2,15,TGTGCCAGCAGCTCCCAGGGACTAGCGGCCGGGGAGCTGTTTTTT,CASSSQGLAAGELFF
TRBV9,TRBJ1-4,few,NA,15,TGTGCCAGCAGCGCAAACCCGGGGGGGAATGAAAAACTGTTTTTT,CASSANPGGNEKLFF
TRBV7-9,TRBJ2-7,few,NA,14,TGTGCCAGCAGCCACACTGAGGAACAGTACGAGCAGTACTTC,CASSHTEEQYEQYF
TRBV29-1,TRBJ2-1,many,NA,16,TGCAGCTCGGACAGCCACGTGGGGCGATCCTACAATGAGCAGTTCTTC,CSSDSHVGRSYNEQFF
TRBV28,TRBJ2-7,NA,NA,14,TGTGCCAGCAGTTTATTCGTGGGGTCCTACGAGCAGTACTTC,CASSLFVGSYEQYF
TRBV12-3/TRBV12-4,TRBJ2-1,NA,NA,15,TGTGCCAGCAGCCCCACGCTGGCGGTGGAGGAAGAGCAGTTCTTC,CASSPTLAVEEEQFF
TRBV7-6,TRBJ2-1,NA,NA,16,TGTGCCAGCAGCTTAGAGGGGCGGGCCTCCTACAATGAGCAGTTCTTC,CASSLEGRASYNEQFF
TRBV6-2/TRBV6-3,TRBJ2-5,few,NA,18,TGTGCCAGCAGTTACTCGAGTAGTCTTACCGTAGATCGAGAGACCCAGTACTTC,CASSYSSSLTVDRETQYF
TRBV7-2,TRBJ2-7,few,NA,15,TGTGCCAGCAGCTTAGCGGGGGATGGCTACTACGAGCAGTACTTC,CASSLAGDGYYEQYF
TRBV4-3,TRBJ2-2,few,NA,15,TGCGCCAGCAGCCAATACGGGGACGGCACCGGGGAGCTGTTTTTT,CASSQYGDGTGELFF
TRBV2,TRBJ2-5,few,NA,14,TGTGCCAGCAGTGAGAGTCGGGGTCAAGAGACCCAGTACTTC,CASSESRGQETQYF
TRBV4-3,TRBJ2-4,NA,NA,18,TGCGCCAGCAGCCAAGATAGGAACAGGGATTTATCCAAAAACATTCAGTACTTC,CASSQDRNRDLSKNIQYF
TRBV11-2,TRBJ2-3,NA,NA,16,TGTGCCAGCAGCTCGTACCGGGACGGCGAGAGAGGTGTTCGGTATTTT,CASSSYRDGERGVRYF
TRBV28,TRBJ2-7,NA,TRBD2,16,TGTGCCAGCAGCCCCGAGGGGAGCGGGATTACCTACGTGCAGTACTTC,CASSPEGSGITYVQYF
TRBV29-1,TRBJ2-1,NA,TRBD2,18,TGCAGCGTTGAAGGGATAACGACTAGCGGGAGCTCCTACAATGAGCAGTTCTTC,CSVEGITTSGSSYNEQFF
TRBV2,TRBJ2-1,NA,TRBD2,15,TGTGCCAGCAGTGAAGAAGCGGGGCTCTACAATGAGCAGTTCTTC,CASSEEAGLYNEQFF
TRBV15,TRBJ1-5,few,TRBD1,15,TGTGCCACCAGCATCGACAGGGGAGGCAATCAGCCCCAGCATTTT,CATSIDRGGNQPQHF
TRBV15,TRBJ2-6,many,NA,15,TGTGCCACCAGCGGACAGAGCTCTGGGGCCAACGTCCTGACTTTC,CATSGQSSGANVLTF
TRBV27,TRBJ2-5,NA,NA,13,TGTGCCAGCAGTTTCGGCATTCAAGAGACCCAGTACTTC,CASSFGIQETQYF
TRBV27,TRBJ2-7,many,TRBD1,13,TGTGCCAGCAGATACAGGGGCTCCTACGAGCAGTACTTC,CASRYRGSYEQYF
TRBV27,TRBJ1-1,few,TRBD1,14,TGTGCCAGCAGACGGACAGGGAGGAACACTGAAGCTTTCTTT,CASRRTGRNTEAFF
TRBV5-6,TRBJ1-1,few,NA,11,TGTGCCAGCAGCTTGAACCTTGAAGCTTTCTTT,CASSLNLEAFF
TRBV27,TRBJ2-1,NA,TRBD2,14,TGTGCCAGCAAATCGTCGCGGGAGGCGGGTGAGCAGTTCTTC,CASKSSREAGEQFF
TRBV7-2,TRBJ2-5,few,TRBD1,14,TGTGCCAGCAGTCCGACAGGGGGCAGGGAGACCCAGTACTTC,CASSPTGGRETQYF
TRBV12-3/TRBV12-4,TRBJ2-7,NA,TRBD2,14,TGTGCCAGCAGCCCCAGCGGGGGGGCGGGCGAGCAGTACTTC,CASSPSGGAGEQYF
TRBV12-3/TRBV12-4,TRBJ2-2,many,TRBD2,16,TGTGCCAGCAGTTCCGAAGCGGGAGGGGGCACCGGGGAGCTGTTTTTT,CASSSEAGGGTGELFF